This T cell receptor (beta chain) emerged from a study of blood T cell repertoires in COVID-19 (dated by TCRdb to 2019 to 2021). About the full investigation: Collaborator samples came from the United States, Italy and Spain and covered acute and convalescent phases of COVID-19. The material from the prospective study consisted of cDNA or gDNA derived from T cells, B-cell-depleted T cells, or PBMCs. Subjects who had been exposed to COVID-19, were actively infected with it, or had recovered from it provided the deeply sampled blood TCRbeta repertoires that made up the dataset. The repertoires were released in a freely available public database meant as a resource for research on the immune response to SARS-CoV-2. The samples were drawn from the first 160 participants of the ongoing ImmuneRACE study and from over a thousand subjects provided by 6 global collaborators. The sample metadata nearly always contained a de-identified subject ID, COVID-19 status, age in years and sex. HLA class I and class II types, where available, came from metadata supplied by the sample provider rather than from assay-based typing.

One collaborating source in Seattle enrolled patients during active infection and followed them longitudinally through the course of disease. Collaborating institutions collected whole blood in K2EDTA tubes following their own protocols. For TCRbeta analysis, collaborator samples were shipped as frozen whole blood, as isolated PBMCs, or as DNA extracted from either sample type. The germline V gene yields SGHRS for CDR1 and YFSETQ for CDR2. Taken from cysteine to phenylalanine, the CDR3 has 13 residues. Only the CDR3 DNA is retained, 39 bases long and in frame from the first base. Between the V and J ends, shortened by 0 bases and 7 bases respectively, the junction contains 11 bases. What the work shows at the level of the full study, not this receptor alone: The amount of clinical and demographic metadata varied by source and participant and was provided uncurated.

As regards this clone: The clone's antigen remains unknown. Base qualities are not at hand, and no much larger clone is one base apart.

TCRbeta CDR3 regions were amplified from genomic DNA by means of the immunoSEQ Assay, a bias-controlled multiplex PCR. Under the source paper's analysis protocol: The number of nucleated cells in each sample was estimated from the amplification of reference gene primers within the assay. To quantify the absolute abundance of each unique TCRbeta CDR3 rearrangement, sequence reads were collapsed and filtered. For each sample, productive Simpson clonality was calculated by taking the square root of Simpson's diversity index across productive rearrangements. In TCRdb, the immuneACCESS table is reduced to in-frame sequences with V and J assigned. These tables do not hold every clone; where another copy was compared, an unresolved V gene accounts for under half, and the others remain unexplained. Clonal size and the V and J genes are those of that table, whereas D and trimming came from the DNA. This sample has roughly 130,000 clones in its table, and roughly 90% of those were observed once. The ten top clones hold roughly 5% of the sample.

In this chain, TRBV5-1 is recombined with TRBJ2-7; the D gene assignment is ambiguous. The origin of this receptor is a man in his sixties with COVID-19, enrolled during active disease. Specimen: peripheral blood. The CDR3 protein is CASSLAPNEEQYF. The base sequence is TGCGCCAGCAGCTTGGCGCCGAATGAGGAGCAGTACTTC.